The T cell receptor beta chain described here comes from a study of technical replicates of blood from several donors. This CDR3 contains 15 residues. Germline V gene data show CDR1 as SEHNR and CDR2 as FQNEAQ (reference sequence). V gave up 5 bases and J gave up 0 bases; unmatched junction bases: 1. The assay was immunoSEQ multiplex PCR, and TCRdb's table has in-frame clones only and misses some. The sample includes about 60,000 clones, around 86% seen only once; the top ten take 4.5% to 5.5%. In its sample, this clone was seen a few times. This chain connects TRBV7-9 to TRBJ2-1, with 10 bases identical to TRBD2. The TCR sequence derives from a human donor in good health. Some clones in this sample may be carry-over from other donors' samples. The sequenced material came from PBMCs. The CDR3 DNA reads as TGTGCCAGCAGCCGACTAGCGGGCTCCTACAATGAGCAGTTCTTC. It codes for CASSRLAGSYNEQFF.